What follows are 4 T cell receptor beta chains derived from one specimen sequenced in a study of regulatory T cells in long-lasting Graves disease. Building of the TCR beta libraries involved iRepertoire HTBI primers and Arm-PCR of CDR3 regions. TCRdb fed the multiplex PCR reads into MiXCR, producing one record per CDR3 protein. The sample records roughly 400,000 distinct CDR3 sequences, 21% being singletons. The time point was: persistent/refractory GD, antithyroid drugs over 5 years with positive TRAb. PBMCs were the source of the RNA used for TCR sequencing. The sample consisted of peripheral blood mononuclear cells (PBMCs), taken when the disease was refractory, from a patient treated with antithyroid drugs. The receptors come from a female donor with Graves disease.

This clonotype was seen more than once but under ten times. The J gene is TRBJ1-3, the V gene TRBV12-3 or TRBV12-4; D ambiguous. Between the trimmed V and J ends, which lost 6 bases and 4 bases, there was a span of 19 bases. This CDR3 contains 16 residues. CDR3 nucleotide sequence: TGTGCCAGCAGCCCAAGGTTAGGGTTTTCGGGAAACACCATATATTTT. Encoded protein: CASSPRLGFSGNTIYF.

This clonotype has a count of ten or more. The J gene is TRBJ2-1, the V gene TRBV27; 10 bases agree with TRBD1. With 2 bases clipped from V and 12 bases from J, the junction kept 10 bases outside the gene matches. The CDR3 loop spans 15 amino acids. CDR1 and CDR2 (germline): MNHEY, SMNVEV (reference sequence). The CDR3 loop is CASSLSLGQGMGQFF. The CDR3 DNA follows: TGTGCCAGCAGTTTAAGTTTGGGACAGGGGATGGGGCAGTTCTTC.

The chain links TRBV4-1 to TRBJ2-2; 7 bases agree with TRBD2. The CDR3 runs 15 residues. Trimming took 6 bases from V and 7 from J; bases not matched to a gene: 11. Germline V gene data show CDR1 as MGHRA and CDR2 as YSYEKL. CDR3 in DNA: TGCGCCAGCAGGGATTGGGGGGGGAACGGCGGGGAGCTGTTTTTT. As protein: CASRDWGGNGGELFF.

This clonotype was seen many times. The CDR3 protein is CASSRRQENTEAFF. Here the CDR3 DNA reads TGTGCCAGCAGTCGGCGACAGGAGAACACTGAAGCTTTCTTT. This rearrangement joins TRBV2 to TRBJ1-1, with TRBD1 as a possible D gene (6 bases). Germline V gene data show CDR1 as SNHLY and CDR2 as FYNNEI. The CDR3 runs 14 residues. Trimming stripped 5 bases from V and 1 base from J, with 11 bases between.